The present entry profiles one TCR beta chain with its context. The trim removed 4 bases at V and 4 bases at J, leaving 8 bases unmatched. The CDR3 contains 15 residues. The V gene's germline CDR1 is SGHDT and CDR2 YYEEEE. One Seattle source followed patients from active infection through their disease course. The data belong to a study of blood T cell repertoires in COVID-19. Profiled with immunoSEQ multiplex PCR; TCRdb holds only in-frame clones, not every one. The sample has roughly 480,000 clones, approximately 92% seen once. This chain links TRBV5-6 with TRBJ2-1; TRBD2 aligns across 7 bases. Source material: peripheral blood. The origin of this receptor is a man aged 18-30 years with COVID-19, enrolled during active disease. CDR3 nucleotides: TGTGCCAGCAGCCCACGGGAGGACTCATACAATGAGCAGTTCTTC. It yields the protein CASSPREDSYNEQFF.